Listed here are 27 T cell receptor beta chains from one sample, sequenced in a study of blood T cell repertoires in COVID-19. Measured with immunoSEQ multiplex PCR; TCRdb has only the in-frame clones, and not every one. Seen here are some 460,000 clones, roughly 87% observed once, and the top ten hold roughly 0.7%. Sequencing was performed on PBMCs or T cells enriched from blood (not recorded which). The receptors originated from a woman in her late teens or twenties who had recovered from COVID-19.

The CDR3: CASSPNSGTPRFLNYGYTF. CDR3 DNA: TGTGCCAGCAGTCCTAATTCCGGGACTCCTCGATTTCTTAACTATGGCTACACCTTC. This chain links TRBV28 with TRBJ1-2, with TRBD1 as a possible D gene (5 bases). Per germline, CDR1 MDHEN and CDR2 SYDVKM. The CDR3 runs to 19 residues. Between the trimmed V and J ends, which lost 5 bases and 1 base, there was a span of 26 bases.

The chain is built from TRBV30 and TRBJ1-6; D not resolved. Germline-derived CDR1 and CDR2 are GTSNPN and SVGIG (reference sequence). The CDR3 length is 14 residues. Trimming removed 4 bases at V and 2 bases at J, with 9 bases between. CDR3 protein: CAWKGSAYNSPLHF. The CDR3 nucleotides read TGTGCCTGGAAAGGGAGCGCCTATAATTCACCCCTCCACTTT.

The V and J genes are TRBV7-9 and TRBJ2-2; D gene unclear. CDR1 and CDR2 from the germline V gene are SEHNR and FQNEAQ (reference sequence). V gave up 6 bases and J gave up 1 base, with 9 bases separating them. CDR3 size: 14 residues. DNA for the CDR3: TGTGCCAGCAGTTTGTCAGGGAACACCGGGGAGCTGTTTTTT. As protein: CASSLSGNTGELFF. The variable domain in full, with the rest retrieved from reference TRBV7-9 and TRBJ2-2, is DTGVSQNPRHKITKRGQNVTFRCDPISEHNRLYWYRQTLGQGPEFLTYFQNEAQLEKSRLLSDRFSAERPKGSFSTLEIQRTEQGDSAMYLCASSLSGNTGELFFGEGSRLTVL.

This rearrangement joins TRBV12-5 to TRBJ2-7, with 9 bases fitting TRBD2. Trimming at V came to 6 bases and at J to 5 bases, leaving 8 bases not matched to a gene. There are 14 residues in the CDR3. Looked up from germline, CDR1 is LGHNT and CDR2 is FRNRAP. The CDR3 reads CASGAGTSNHEQYF. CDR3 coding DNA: TGTGCTAGTGGGGCCGGGACTAGCAACCACGAGCAGTACTTC.

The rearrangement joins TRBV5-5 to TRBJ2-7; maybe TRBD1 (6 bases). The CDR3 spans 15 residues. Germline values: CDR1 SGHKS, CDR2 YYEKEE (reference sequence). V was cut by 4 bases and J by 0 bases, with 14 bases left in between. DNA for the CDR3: TGTGCCAGCAGCGGTGGACCGGGACACTCCTACGAGCAGTACTTC. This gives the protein CASSGGPGHSYEQYF.

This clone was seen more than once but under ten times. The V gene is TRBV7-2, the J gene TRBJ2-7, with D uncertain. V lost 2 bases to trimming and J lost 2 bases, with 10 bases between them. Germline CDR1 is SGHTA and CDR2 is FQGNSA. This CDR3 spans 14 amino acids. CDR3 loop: CASSLPSPPYEQYF. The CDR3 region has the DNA TGTGCCAGCAGCTTACCCTCTCCCCCCTACGAGCAGTACTTC.

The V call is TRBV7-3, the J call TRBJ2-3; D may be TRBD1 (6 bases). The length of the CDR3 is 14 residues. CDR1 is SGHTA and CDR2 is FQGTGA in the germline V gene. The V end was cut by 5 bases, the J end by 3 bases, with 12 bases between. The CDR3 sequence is CASSLQGGTDTQYF. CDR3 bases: TGTGCCAGCAGCCTACAGGGTGGGACAGATACGCAGTATTTT.

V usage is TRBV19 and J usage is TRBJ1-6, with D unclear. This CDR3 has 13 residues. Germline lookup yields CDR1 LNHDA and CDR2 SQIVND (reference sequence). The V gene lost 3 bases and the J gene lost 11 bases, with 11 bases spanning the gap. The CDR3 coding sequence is TGTGCCAGTAGTATTGGTGGAGGAGCACCCCTCCACTTT. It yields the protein CASSIGGGAPLHF. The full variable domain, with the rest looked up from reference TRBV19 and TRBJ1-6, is DGGITQSPKYLFRKEGQNVTLSCEQNLNHDAMYWYRQDPGQGLRLIYYSQIVNDFQKGDIAEGYSVSREKKESFPLTVTSAQKNPTAFYLCASSIGGGAPLHFGNGTRLTVT.

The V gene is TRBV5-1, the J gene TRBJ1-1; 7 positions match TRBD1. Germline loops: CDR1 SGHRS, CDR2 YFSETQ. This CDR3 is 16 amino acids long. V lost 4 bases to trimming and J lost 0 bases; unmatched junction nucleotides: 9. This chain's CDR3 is CASSPQTGDMNTEAFF. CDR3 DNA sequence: TGCGCCAGCAGCCCTCAAACAGGGGACATGAACACTGAAGCTTTCTTT.

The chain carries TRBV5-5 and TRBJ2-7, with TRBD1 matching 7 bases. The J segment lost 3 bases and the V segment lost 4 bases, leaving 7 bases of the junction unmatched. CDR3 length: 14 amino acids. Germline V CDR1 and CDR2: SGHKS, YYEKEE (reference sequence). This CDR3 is CASSPEGGLYEQYF. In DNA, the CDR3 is TGTGCCAGCAGCCCGGAAGGGGGCCTCTACGAGCAGTACTTC.

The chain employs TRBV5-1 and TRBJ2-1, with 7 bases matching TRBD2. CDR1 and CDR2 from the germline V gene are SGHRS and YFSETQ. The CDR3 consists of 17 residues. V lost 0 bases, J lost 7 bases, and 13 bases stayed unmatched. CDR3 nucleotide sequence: TGCGCCAGCAGCTTGGCCGAAATCACTAGAGCGGGGAATGAGCAGTTCTTC. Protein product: CASSLAEITRAGNEQFF.

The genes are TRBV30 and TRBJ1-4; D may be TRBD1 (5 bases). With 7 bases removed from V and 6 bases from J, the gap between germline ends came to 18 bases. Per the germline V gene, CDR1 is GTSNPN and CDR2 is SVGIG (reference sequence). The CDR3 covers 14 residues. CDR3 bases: TGTGCCTTCAGAGACAGCCAGGACGATGAAAAACTGTTTTTT. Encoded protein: CAFRDSQDDEKLFF.

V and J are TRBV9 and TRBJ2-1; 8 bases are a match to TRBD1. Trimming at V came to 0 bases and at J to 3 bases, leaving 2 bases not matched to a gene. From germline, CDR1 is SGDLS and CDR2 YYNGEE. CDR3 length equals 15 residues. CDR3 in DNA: TGTGCCAGCAGCGTAGGGACAGGGTTCTACAATGAGCAGTTCTTC. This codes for CASSVGTGFYNEQFF.

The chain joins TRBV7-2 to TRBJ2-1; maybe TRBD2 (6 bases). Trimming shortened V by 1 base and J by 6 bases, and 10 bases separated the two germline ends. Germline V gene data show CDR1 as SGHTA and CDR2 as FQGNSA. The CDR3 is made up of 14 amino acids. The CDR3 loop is CASSLDRGGNEQFF. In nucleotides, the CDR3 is TGTGCCAGCAGCTTAGATCGGGGAGGCAATGAGCAGTTCTTC.

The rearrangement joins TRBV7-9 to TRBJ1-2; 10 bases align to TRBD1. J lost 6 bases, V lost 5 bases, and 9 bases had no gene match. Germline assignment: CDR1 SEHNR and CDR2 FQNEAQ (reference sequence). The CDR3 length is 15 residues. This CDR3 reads CASSRENDRGHGYTF. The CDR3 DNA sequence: TGTGCCAGCAGCCGGGAAAACGACAGGGGGCATGGCTACACCTTC.

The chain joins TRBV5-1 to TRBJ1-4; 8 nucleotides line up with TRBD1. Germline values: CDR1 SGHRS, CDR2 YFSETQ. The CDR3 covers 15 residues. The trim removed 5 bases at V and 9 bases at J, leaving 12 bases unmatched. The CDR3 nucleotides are TGCGCCAGCAGGATCCCCCAGGACAGGGTAAAAAAACTGTTTTTT. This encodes CASRIPQDRVKKLFF. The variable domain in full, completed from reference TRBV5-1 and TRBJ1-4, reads KAGVTQTPRYLIKTRGQQVTLSCSPISGHRSVSWYQQTPGQGLQFLFEYFSETQRNKGNFPGRFSGRQFSNSRSEMNVSTLELGDSALYLCASRIPQDRVKKLFFGSGTQLSVL.

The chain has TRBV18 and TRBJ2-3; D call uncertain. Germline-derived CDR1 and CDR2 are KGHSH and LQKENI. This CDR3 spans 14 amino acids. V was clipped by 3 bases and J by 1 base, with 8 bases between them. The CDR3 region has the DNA TGTGCCAGCTCACCCGACCAGGGCACAGATACGCAGTATTTT. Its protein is CASSPDQGTDTQYF. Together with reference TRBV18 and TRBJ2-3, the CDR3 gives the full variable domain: NAGVMQNPRHLVRRRGQEARLRCSPMKGHSHVYWYRQLPEEGLKFMVYLQKENIIDESGMPKERFSAEFPKEGPSILRIQQVVRGDSAAYFCASSPDQGTDTQYFGPGTRLTVL.

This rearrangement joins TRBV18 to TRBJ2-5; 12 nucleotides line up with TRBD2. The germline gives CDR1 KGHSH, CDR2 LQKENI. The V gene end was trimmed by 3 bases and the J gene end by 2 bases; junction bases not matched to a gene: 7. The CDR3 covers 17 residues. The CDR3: CASSPPTSGGRQETQYF. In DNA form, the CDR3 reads TGTGCCAGCTCACCCCCCACTAGCGGGGGGAGGCAAGAGACCCAGTACTTC.

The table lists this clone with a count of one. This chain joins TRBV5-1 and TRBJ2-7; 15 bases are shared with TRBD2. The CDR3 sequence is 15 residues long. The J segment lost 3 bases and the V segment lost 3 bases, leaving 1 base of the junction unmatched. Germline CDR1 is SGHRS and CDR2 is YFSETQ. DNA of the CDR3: TGCGCCAGCAGCTGGACTAGCGGGGGGGTCTACGAGCAGTACTTC. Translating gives CASSWTSGGVYEQYF.

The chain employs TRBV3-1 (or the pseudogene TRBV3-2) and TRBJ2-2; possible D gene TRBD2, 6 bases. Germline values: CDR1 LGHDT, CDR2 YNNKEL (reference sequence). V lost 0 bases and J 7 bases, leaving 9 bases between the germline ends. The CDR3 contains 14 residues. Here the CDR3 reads CASSQDHGGGELFF. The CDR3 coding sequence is TGTGCCAGCAGCCAAGATCACGGGGGCGGGGAGCTGTTTTTT.

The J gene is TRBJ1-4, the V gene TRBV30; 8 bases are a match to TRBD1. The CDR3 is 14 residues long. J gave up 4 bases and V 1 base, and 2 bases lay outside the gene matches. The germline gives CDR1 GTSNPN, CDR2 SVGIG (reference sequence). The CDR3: CAWSATGVNEKLFF. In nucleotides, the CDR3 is TGTGCCTGGAGTGCGACAGGGGTTAATGAAAAACTGTTTTTT.

CDR3 sequence reads: CAWSVSTGGGELFF. The CDR3 nucleotides are TGTGCCTGGAGTGTGTCAACAGGGGGCGGGGAACTGTTTTTT. This rearrangement joins TRBV30 to TRBJ1-4, with 9 bases fitting TRBD1. This CDR3 spans 14 amino acids. The V and J ends lost 0 bases and 12 bases, in that order; junction bases with no gene match: 8. The V gene's germline CDR1 is GTSNPN and CDR2 SVGIG (reference sequence). Full variable domain (missing parts from reference TRBV30 and TRBJ1-4): SQTIHQWPATLVQPVGSPLSLECTVEGTSNPNLYWYRQAAGRGLQLLFYSVGIGQISSEVPQNLSASRPQDRQFILSSKKLLLSDSGFYLCAWSVSTGGGELFFGSGTQLSVL.

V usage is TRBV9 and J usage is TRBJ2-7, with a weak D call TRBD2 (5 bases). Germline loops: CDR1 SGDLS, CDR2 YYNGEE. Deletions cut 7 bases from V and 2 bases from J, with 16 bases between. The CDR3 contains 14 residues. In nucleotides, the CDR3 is TGTGCCAGCGGCCCCGGGGAGACGACCTACGAGCAGTACTTC. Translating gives CASGPGETTYEQYF. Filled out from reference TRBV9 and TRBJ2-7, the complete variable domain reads DSGVTQTPKHLITATGQRVTLRCSPRSGDLSVYWYQQSLDQGLQFLIQYYNGEERAKGNILERFSAQQFPDLHSELNLSSLELGDSALYFCASGPGETTYEQYFGPGTRLTVT.

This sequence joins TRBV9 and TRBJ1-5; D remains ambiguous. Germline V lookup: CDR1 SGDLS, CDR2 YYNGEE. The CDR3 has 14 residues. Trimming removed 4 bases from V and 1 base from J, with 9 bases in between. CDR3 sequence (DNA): TGTGCCAGCAGCCAAGACTCCAGCAATCAGCCCCAGCATTTT. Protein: CASSQDSSNQPQHF. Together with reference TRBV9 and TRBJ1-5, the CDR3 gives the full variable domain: DSGVTQTPKHLITATGQRVTLRCSPRSGDLSVYWYQQSLDQGLQFLIQYYNGEERAKGNILERFSAQQFPDLHSELNLSSLELGDSALYFCASSQDSSNQPQHFGDGTRLSIL.

The CDR3 DNA is TGTGCCAGCAGTGCTGGGACAGAAACAGAATACGAGCAGTACTTC. It is translated as CASSAGTETEYEQYF. The rearrangement joins TRBV28 to TRBJ2-7; TRBD1 matches 7 bases. Germline loops: CDR1 MDHEN, CDR2 SYDVKM. The J segment lost 4 bases and the V segment lost 5 bases, leaving 11 bases of the junction unmatched. The length of the CDR3 is 15 residues. The whole variable domain, filled in from reference TRBV28 and TRBJ2-7, reads DVKVTQSSRYLVKRTGEKVFLECVQDMDHENMFWYRQDPGLGLRLIYFSYDVKMKEKGDIPEGYSVSREKKERFSLILESASTNQTSMYLCASSAGTETEYEQYFGPGTRLTVT.

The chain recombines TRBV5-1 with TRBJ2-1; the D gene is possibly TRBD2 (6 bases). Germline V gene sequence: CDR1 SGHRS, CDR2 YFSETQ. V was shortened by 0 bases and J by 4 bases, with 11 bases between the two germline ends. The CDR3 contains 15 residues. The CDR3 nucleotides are TGCGCCAGCAGCTTGGGTGGGACTTCATACAATGAGCAGTTCTTC. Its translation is CASSLGGTSYNEQFF.

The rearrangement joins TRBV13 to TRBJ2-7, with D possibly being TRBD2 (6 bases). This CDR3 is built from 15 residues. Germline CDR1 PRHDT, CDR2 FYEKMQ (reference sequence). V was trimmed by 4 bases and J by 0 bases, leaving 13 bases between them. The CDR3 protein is CASSSTTRYSYEQYF. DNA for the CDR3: TGTGCCAGCAGCTCAACGACTAGGTACTCCTACGAGCAGTACTTC.